This record concerns one T cell receptor (beta chain) sequence. The data belong to a study of blood T cell repertoires in COVID-19. Study details: T cells, B-cell-depleted T cells, or PBMCs provided the cDNA or gDNA that served as material.

Seattle's cohort entered during active infection and was followed longitudinally. Per the original methods: Using reference gene primer amplification, nucleated cell counts were estimated. Assay used: immunoSEQ multiplex PCR; TCRdb lists only in-frame clones, some missing. The V and J calls and clone size were taken over from that table, and D and trimming were inferred from the DNA. Of roughly 200,000 clones in the sample, roughly 80% were seen once. There are 21 residues in the CDR3. CDR1 is WNHNN and CDR2 is SYGVQD in the germline V gene (reference sequence). J gave up 8 bases and V 5 bases, and 25 bases lay outside the gene matches.

Material: peripheral blood. This TCR was recovered from a woman in her thirties or forties with COVID-19, enrolled during active disease. The rearrangement uses TRBV10-1 and TRBJ1-5, with 12 bases matching TRBD1. The chain's CDR3 is CASSPLDRGTGGQRAPEPQHF. The CDR3 DNA reads TGCGCCAGCAGTCCCCTGGATCGGGGGACAGGGGGCCAAAGAGCACCAGAGCCCCAGCATTTT.